This T cell receptor (beta chain) was profiled in a study of tumor-infiltrating lymphocytes in oesophageal squamous cell carcinoma. TCRdb used MiXCR to reprocess the PCR reads, holding one entry per CDR3 protein. The sample shows about 21,000 distinct CDR3 sequences, around 35% of them seen only once. The V and J ends lost 0 bases and 2 bases respectively, with 9 bases between them. Germline V gene lookup returns CDR1 SGHTA and CDR2 FQGNSA. The CDR3 is 15 amino acids. The source of this sequence is a male donor with esophageal squamous cell carcinoma. Input material: esophageal tumor tissue. The V and J genes are TRBV7-2 and TRBJ2-3; maybe TRBD2 (7 bases). CDR3 in amino acids: CASSLAGGATDTQYF. CDR3 bases: TGTGCCAGCAGCTTAGCGGGGGGGGCCACAGATACGCAGTATTTT.